This T cell receptor (beta chain) comes out of a study of blood T cells in healthy people across ages. Germline values: CDR1 SGDLS, CDR2 YYNGEE. Trimming took 3 bases from V and 2 from J, leaving 24 bases between them. The CDR3 is made up of 18 amino acids. The authors ran a second PCR of roughly 6 to 12 cycles using a sample-barcoded 5' primer and a J-beta primer mix. TCRdb reanalysed the 5' RACE reads using MiXCR and keeps one entry per CDR3 protein. The repertoire has 1.5 million to 2 million distinct CDR3 sequences, 39% of them found once; the top ten carry around 23%. The J gene is TRBJ2-7, the V gene TRBV9, with D possibly called TRBD1 or TRBD2 (6 bases each). Sequencing was done on a sample of blood. This receptor was taken from a human donor in good health. The CDR3 sequence is CASSGSAGGHGDPYEQYF. The CDR3 bases are TGTGCCAGCAGCGGATCTGCCGGGGGCCACGGAGACCCCTACGAGCAGTACTTC.